This T cell receptor beta chain was retrieved from a study of blood T cell repertoires in COVID-19. About the research overall: COVID-19 samples from acute and convalescent phases originated in the United States, Italy and Spain.

The germline gives CDR1 GTSNPN, CDR2 SVGIG (reference sequence). This CDR3 has 14 amino acids. The V gene lost 3 bases and the J gene lost 5 bases, with 17 bases spanning the gap. Assay: immunoSEQ multiplex PCR; the TCRdb copy retains only in-frame clones and omits some. The sample shows 250,000 to 300,000 clones, 85% to 90% of them seen only once. The chain employs TRBV30 and TRBJ2-7; D is possibly TRBD1 (6 bases). This clonotype originated in a man younger than 30 who had recovered from COVID-19. Source material: PBMCs or T cells enriched from blood (not recorded which). The CDR3 region has the DNA TGTGCCTGGAGCCTAGGGGGTCTCTTCCACGAGCAGTACTTC. Its protein product is CAWSLGGLFHEQYF.